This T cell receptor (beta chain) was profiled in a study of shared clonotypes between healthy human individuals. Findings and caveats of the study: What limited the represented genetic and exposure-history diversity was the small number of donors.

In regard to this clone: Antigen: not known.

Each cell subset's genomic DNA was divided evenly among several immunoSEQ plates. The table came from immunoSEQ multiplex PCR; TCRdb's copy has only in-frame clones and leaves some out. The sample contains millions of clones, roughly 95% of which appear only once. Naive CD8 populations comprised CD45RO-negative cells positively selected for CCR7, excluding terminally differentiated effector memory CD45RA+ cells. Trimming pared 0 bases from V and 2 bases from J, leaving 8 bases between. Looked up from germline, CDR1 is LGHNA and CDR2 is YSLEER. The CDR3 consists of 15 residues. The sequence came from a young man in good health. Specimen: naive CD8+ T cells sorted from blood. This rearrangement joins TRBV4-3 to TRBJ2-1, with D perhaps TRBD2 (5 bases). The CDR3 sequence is CASSQDTGAYNEQFF. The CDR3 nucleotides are TGCGCCAGCAGCCAAGATACCGGGGCCTACAATGAGCAGTTCTTC.